A single sample gave rise to the 20 T cell receptor beta chains below, sequenced in a study of blood T cell repertoires in COVID-19. Data came from immunoSEQ multiplex PCR; TCRdb stores just in-frame clones and leaves some out. The profile shows a few hundred thousand clones, around 92% of them singletons. Sequencing was done on a sample of PBMCs or T cells enriched from blood (not recorded which). These receptors all come from a young woman who had recovered from COVID-19.

The chain couples TRBV10-1 to TRBJ1-1, with TRBD1 matching 9 bases. The length of the CDR3 is 13 residues. Germline CDR1 and CDR2: WNHNN and SYGVQD (reference sequence). The J segment lost 5 bases and the V segment lost 7 bases, leaving 5 bases of the junction unmatched. The CDR3 coding sequence is TGCGCCAGCACGGGGGACAGGGAGACTGAAGCTTTCTTT. Amino acids: CASTGDRETEAFF.

The J gene is TRBJ2-7, the V gene TRBV6-4; D possibly corresponds to TRBD1 (5 bases). V lost 2 bases to trimming and J lost 2 bases, with 16 bases between them. The germline V gene encodes CDR1 MRHNA and CDR2 SNTAGT. The CDR3 is made up of 16 amino acids. The DNA of the CDR3 is TGTGCCAGCAGTGACCCCGACAGAAATTCTCCCTACGAGCAGTACTTC. Translating gives CASSDPDRNSPYEQYF.

This chain links TRBV3-1 (or the pseudogene TRBV3-2) with TRBJ2-2; perhaps TRBD2 as D (6 bases). V was clipped by 5 bases and J by 6 bases, with 10 bases between them. The germline V gene encodes CDR1 LGHDT and CDR2 YNNKEL (reference sequence). The CDR3 extends over 13 amino acids. The CDR3 coding sequence is TGTGCCAGCAGCGCGGGACGAGCCGGGGAGCTGTTTTTT. It is translated as CASSAGRAGELFF.

The chain is built from TRBV7-9 and TRBJ1-6, with 9 bases matching TRBD1. The CDR3 has 15 amino acids. Germline assignment: CDR1 SEHNR and CDR2 FQNEAQ (reference sequence). Germline trimming cut 1 base from V and 9 bases from J; bases unmatched to any gene: 4. DNA for the CDR3: TGTGCCAGCAGCTTAGAGGGACAGGGTGGTTCACCCCTCCACTTT. Protein: CASSLEGQGGSPLHF. Full variable domain (rest looked up from reference TRBV7-9 and TRBJ1-6): DTGVSQNPRHKITKRGQNVTFRCDPISEHNRLYWYRQTLGQGPEFLTYFQNEAQLEKSRLLSDRFSAERPKGSFSTLEIQRTEQGDSAMYLCASSLEGQGGSPLHFGNGTRLTVT.

V usage is TRBV2 and J usage is TRBJ2-3; 16 nucleotides align to TRBD2. V lost 8 bases and J lost 1; bases outside the gene matches: 12. The germline V gene encodes CDR1 SNHLY and CDR2 FYNNEI. This CDR3 contains 19 residues. As DNA, the CDR3 is TGTGCCAGCTCTACGGGACTAGCGGGAGGGCTCACCCGCACAGATACGCAGTATTTT. This gives the protein CASSTGLAGGLTRTDTQYF.

This clone was picked up one time. This chain joins TRBV5-8 and TRBJ1-1; D possibly corresponds to TRBD1 (6 bases). The CDR3 loop spans 15 amino acids. V lost 6 bases and J 2 bases, leaving 17 bases between the germline ends. Germline CDR1 and CDR2: SGHTS and YDEGEE. CDR3 sequence (DNA): TGTGCCAGCAACTTAGGGGGGGGACTAAACACTGAAGCTTTCTTT. Protein sequence: CASNLGGGLNTEAFF.

V usage is TRBV5-1 and J usage is TRBJ2-5; TRBD2 is a possible D gene (6 bases). Per germline, CDR1 SGHRS and CDR2 YFSETQ. The CDR3 runs 16 residues. The germline V and J ends were trimmed by 3 bases and 1 base, with 16 bases remaining between them. The CDR3 nucleotides read TGCGCCAGCAGCTCCGGGCGGACTACATTCCAAGAGACCCAGTACTTC. Translated: CASSSGRTTFQETQYF.

This clone was seen many times. The chain couples TRBV13 to TRBJ1-1, with D possibly being TRBD1 (5 bases). Trimming took off 3 bases at V and 5 bases at J, with 7 bases between the two ends. The CDR3 extends over 12 amino acids. Germline values: CDR1 PRHDT, CDR2 FYEKMQ (reference sequence). CDR3 nucleotides: TGTGCCAGCAGCTTCGGGGGGACTGAAGCTTTCTTT. It translates to CASSFGGTEAFF.

The CDR3 reads CASSLGGRQGSGNTIYF. As DNA, the CDR3 is TGTGCCAGCAGCTTGGGGGGGCGACAGGGGAGCGGAAACACCATATATTTT. The V and J genes are TRBV5-4 and TRBJ1-3; 8 bases line up with TRBD1. The V and J ends lost 0 bases and 4 bases, in that order; junction bases with no gene match: 9. The CDR3 runs 17 residues. Germline V gene data show CDR1 as SGHNT and CDR2 as YYREEE (reference sequence).

The V and J genes are TRBV27 and TRBJ1-5; possible D gene TRBD1, 6 bases. Germline CDR1 and CDR2: MNHEY and SMNVEV (reference sequence). This CDR3 is built from 17 residues. Trimming shortened V by 5 bases and J by 2 bases, and 19 bases separated the two germline ends. Written as DNA, the CDR3 is TGTGCCAGCAGTAAAGCTAATAGGGGGGGTGGCAATCAGCCCCAGCATTTT. Its translation is CASSKANRGGGNQPQHF.

The chain is built from TRBV10-3 and TRBJ2-7; 7 bases line up with TRBD1. The CDR3 runs to 12 residues. Looked up from germline, CDR1 is ENHRY and CDR2 is SYGVKD. The V segment lost 6 bases and the J segment 5 bases; nucleotides outside the gene matches: 4. CDR3 bases: TGTGCCATCAGGGGGGACAGCCACGAGCAGTACTTC. This codes for CAIRGDSHEQYF.

The table lists this clone with a count of one. The CDR3 DNA follows: TGTGCCAGCAGTTACTCAGGGACAGAGGATGGCTACACCTTC. It is translated as CASSYSGTEDGYTF. The V and J genes are TRBV6-5 and TRBJ1-2, with TRBD1 matching over 7 bases. V dropped 0 bases and J dropped 6; count of bases not matched to a gene: 4. CDR3 length: 14 amino acids. Germline V lookup: CDR1 MNHEY, CDR2 SVGAGI.

The V call is TRBV7-9, the J call TRBJ2-2; 8 bases line up with TRBD2. Germline values: CDR1 SEHNR, CDR2 FQNEAQ (reference sequence). Losses at the gene ends were 7 bases for V and 4 bases for J; bases not matched to a gene: 2. This CDR3 contains 13 residues. The CDR3 DNA is TGTGCCAGCATTCGGGGGGGCACCGGGGAGCTGTTTTTT. It translates to CASIRGGTGELFF.

V is TRBV19 and J is TRBJ2-7; TRBD1 matches 9 bases. Losses at the gene ends were 5 bases for V and 3 bases for J; bases not matched to a gene: 8. Germline values: CDR1 LNHDA, CDR2 SQIVND (reference sequence). This CDR3 is built from 15 residues. CDR3 region: CASSVSGTGIYEQYF. For the CDR3, the DNA is TGTGCCAGTAGTGTTTCCGGGACAGGGATCTACGAGCAGTACTTC.

The V and J genes are TRBV29-1 and TRBJ2-2, with D perhaps matching TRBD1 (5 bases). Germline V lookup: CDR1 SQVTM, CDR2 ANQGSEA. The V end lost 7 bases, the J end lost 4 bases, and 10 bases lay between the germline ends. The CDR3 is made up of 12 amino acids. Here the CDR3 reads CSGGHSTGELFF. CDR3 bases: TGCAGCGGAGGACACTCCACCGGGGAGCTGTTTTTT.

V gene TRBV19 combines with J gene TRBJ2-7, with 9 bases lining up with TRBD1. After removal of 7 bases from V and 5 bases from J, the junction contained 15 bases not matched to a gene. The germline gives CDR1 LNHDA, CDR2 SQIVND (reference sequence). This CDR3 region has 16 residues. CDR3 in amino acids: CASTPGGQGRLNEQYF. Written as DNA, the CDR3 is TGTGCCAGTACCCCCGGGGGACAGGGCCGCTTGAACGAGCAGTACTTC.

The chain has TRBV5-1 and TRBJ2-3; 10 bases fit TRBD1. Germline values: CDR1 SGHRS, CDR2 YFSETQ. Trimming cost V 4 bases and J 1 base; bases outside gene matches: 12. CDR3 length equals 18 residues. In DNA form, the CDR3 reads TGCGCCAGCAGCACAGGGACAGGGGCTAATTATGGCACAGATACGCAGTATTTT. Translated, it gives CASSTGTGANYGTDTQYF.

V and J are TRBV18 and TRBJ1-2, with D uncertain. CDR1 is KGHSH and CDR2 is LQKENI in the germline V gene. The CDR3 loop spans 14 amino acids. The germline V and J ends were trimmed by 2 bases and 1 base, with 8 bases remaining between them. Here the CDR3 DNA reads TGTGCCAGCTCACCAGAGGCACTTAACTATGGCTACACCTTC. This encodes CASSPEALNYGYTF.

The rearrangement uses TRBV6-4 and TRBJ2-3, with 7 bases identical to TRBD2. The V gene's germline CDR1 is MRHNA and CDR2 SNTAGT. The CDR3 consists of 15 residues. J was trimmed by 4 bases and V by 6 bases; bases with no gene match: 10. In nucleotides, the CDR3 is TGTGCCAGCAGCGAATCACGGGGGGAGTCAGATACGCAGTATTTT. Protein product: CASSESRGESDTQYF.

V gene TRBV28 combines with J gene TRBJ2-7; perhaps TRBD1 as D (5 bases). Germline V CDR1 and CDR2: MDHEN, SYDVKM. The germline V and J ends were trimmed by 3 bases and 5 bases, with 20 bases remaining between them. The CDR3 loop spans 16 amino acids. Written as DNA, the CDR3 is TGTGCCAGCAGTTTTTCATTTGGCCAGGGTCTCCACGAGCAGTACTTC. Protein sequence: CASSFSFGQGLHEQYF.